Detailed here is one T cell receptor (beta chain). This sample was taken from a study of blood T cell repertoires in COVID-19. About the study: The United States, Italy and Spain provided the acute and convalescent COVID-19 samples. PBMCs, B-cell-depleted T cells, or T cells provided the cDNA or gDNA that made up the material.

V lost 6 bases, J lost 0 bases, and 11 bases lay in between. CDR1 and CDR2 from the germline V gene are MNHEY and SVGAGI. CDR3 length equals 14 residues. Original processing notes: Amplification of reference gene primers was used by the study to estimate nucleated cell counts. Data came from immunoSEQ multiplex PCR; TCRdb stores just in-frame clones and leaves some out. V and J calls and clone size are as listed in that table; D and trimming were resolved from the DNA. The sample has 100,000 to 150,000 clones; over 80% are singletons. The source material was peripheral blood. This chain uses TRBV6-5 with TRBJ1-1; D is possibly TRBD1 (6 bases). The TCR originated in a man aged 60 to 69 with acute or convalescent COVID-19. DNA of the CDR3: TGTGCCAGCAGCCGGACAGTTGTGAACACTGAAGCTTTCTTT. Protein product: CASSRTVVNTEAFF.